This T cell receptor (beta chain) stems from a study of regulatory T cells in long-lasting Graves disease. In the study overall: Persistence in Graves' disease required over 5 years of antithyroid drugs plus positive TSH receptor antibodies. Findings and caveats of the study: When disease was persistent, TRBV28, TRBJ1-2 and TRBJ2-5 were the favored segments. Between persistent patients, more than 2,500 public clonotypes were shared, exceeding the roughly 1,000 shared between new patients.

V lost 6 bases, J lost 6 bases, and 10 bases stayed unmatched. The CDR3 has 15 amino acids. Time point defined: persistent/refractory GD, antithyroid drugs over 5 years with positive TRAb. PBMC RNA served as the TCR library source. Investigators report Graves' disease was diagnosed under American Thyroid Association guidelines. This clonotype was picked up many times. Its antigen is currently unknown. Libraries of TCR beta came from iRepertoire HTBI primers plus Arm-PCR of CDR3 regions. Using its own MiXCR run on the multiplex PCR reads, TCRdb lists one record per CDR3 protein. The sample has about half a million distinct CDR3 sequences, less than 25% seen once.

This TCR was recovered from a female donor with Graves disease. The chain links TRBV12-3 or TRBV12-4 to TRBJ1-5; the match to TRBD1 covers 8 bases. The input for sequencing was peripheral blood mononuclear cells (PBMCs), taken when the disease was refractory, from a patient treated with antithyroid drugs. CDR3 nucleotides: TGTGCCAGCAGATGGGGTGACAGGGGCCTTCAGCCCCAGCATTTT. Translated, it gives CASRWGDRGLQPQHF.